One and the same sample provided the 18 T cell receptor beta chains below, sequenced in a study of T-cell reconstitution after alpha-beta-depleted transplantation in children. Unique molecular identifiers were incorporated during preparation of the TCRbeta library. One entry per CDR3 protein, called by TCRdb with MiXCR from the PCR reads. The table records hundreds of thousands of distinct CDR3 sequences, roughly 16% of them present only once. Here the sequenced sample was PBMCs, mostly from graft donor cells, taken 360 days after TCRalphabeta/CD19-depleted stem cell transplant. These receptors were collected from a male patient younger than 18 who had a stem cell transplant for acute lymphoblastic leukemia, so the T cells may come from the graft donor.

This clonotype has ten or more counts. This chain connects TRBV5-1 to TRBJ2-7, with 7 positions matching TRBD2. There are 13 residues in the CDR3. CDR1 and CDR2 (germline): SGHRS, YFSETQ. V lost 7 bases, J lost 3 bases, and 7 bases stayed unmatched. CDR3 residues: CASRSGTIYEQYF. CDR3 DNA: TGCGCCAGCCGATCCGGGACTATCTACGAGCAGTACTTC.

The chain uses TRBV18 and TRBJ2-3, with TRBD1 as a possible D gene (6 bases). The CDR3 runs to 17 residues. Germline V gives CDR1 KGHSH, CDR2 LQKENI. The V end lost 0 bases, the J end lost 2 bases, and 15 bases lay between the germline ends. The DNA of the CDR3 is TGTGCCAGCTCACCACCTCCCACAGGGCGAGCCACAGATACGCAGTATTTT. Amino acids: CASSPPPTGRATDTQYF.

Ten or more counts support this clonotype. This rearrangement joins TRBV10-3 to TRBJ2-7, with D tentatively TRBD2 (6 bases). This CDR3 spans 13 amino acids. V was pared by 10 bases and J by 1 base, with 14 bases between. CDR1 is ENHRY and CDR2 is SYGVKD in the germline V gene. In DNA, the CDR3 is TGTGCCAGTTGGGAGGCCCTTTCCTACGAGCAGTACTTC. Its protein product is CASWEALSYEQYF.

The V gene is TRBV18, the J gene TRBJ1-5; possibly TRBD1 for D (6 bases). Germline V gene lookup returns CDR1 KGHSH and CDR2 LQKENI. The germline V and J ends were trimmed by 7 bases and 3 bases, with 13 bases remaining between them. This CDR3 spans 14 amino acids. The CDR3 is CASCVQGDNQPQHF. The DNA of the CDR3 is TGTGCCAGCTGCGTACAGGGAGACAATCAGCCCCAGCATTTT. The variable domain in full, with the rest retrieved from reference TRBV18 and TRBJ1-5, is NAGVMQNPRHLVRRRGQEARLRCSPMKGHSHVYWYRQLPEEGLKFMVYLQKENIIDESGMPKERFSAEFPKEGPSILRIQQVVRGDSAAYFCASCVQGDNQPQHFGDGTRLSIL.

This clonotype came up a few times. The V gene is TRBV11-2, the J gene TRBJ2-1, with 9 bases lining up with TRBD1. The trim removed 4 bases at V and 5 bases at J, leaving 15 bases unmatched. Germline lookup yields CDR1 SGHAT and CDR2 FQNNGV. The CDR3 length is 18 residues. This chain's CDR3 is CASSSWYRLDRGHNEQFF. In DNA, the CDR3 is TGTGCCAGCAGCTCCTGGTACCGTTTGGACAGGGGACACAATGAGCAGTTCTTC.

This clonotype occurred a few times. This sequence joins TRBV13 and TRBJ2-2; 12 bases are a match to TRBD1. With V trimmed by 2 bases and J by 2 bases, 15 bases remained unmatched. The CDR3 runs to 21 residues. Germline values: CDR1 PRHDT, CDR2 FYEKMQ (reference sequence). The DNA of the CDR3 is TGTGCCAGCAGCTTATTTTGGGTTGGGGACAGGGGGCGCCTAAACACCGGGGAGCTGTTTTTT. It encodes CASSLFWVGDRGRLNTGELFF.

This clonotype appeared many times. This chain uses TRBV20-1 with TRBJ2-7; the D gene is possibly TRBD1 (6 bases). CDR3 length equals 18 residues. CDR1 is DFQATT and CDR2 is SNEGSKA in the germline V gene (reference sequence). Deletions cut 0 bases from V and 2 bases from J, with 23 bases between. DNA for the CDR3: TGCAGTGCTAGAGATTTGGGGACCCCGAGGGGGTTCCCCTACGAGCAGTACTTC. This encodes CSARDLGTPRGFPYEQYF.

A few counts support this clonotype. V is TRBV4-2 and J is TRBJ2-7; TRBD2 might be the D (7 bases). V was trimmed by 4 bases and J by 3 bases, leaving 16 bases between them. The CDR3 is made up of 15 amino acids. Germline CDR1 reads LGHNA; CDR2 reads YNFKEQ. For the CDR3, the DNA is TGTGCCAGCAGCCCTCGGGGGCCTAGCGGCTACGAGCAGTACTTC. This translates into CASSPRGPSGYEQYF.

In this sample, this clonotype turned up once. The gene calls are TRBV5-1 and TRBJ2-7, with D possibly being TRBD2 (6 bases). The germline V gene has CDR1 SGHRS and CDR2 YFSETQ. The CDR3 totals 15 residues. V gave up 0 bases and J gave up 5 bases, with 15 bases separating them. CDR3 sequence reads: CASSLATAGGDEQYF. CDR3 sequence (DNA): TGCGCCAGCAGCTTGGCGACTGCCGGCGGGGACGAGCAGTACTTC.

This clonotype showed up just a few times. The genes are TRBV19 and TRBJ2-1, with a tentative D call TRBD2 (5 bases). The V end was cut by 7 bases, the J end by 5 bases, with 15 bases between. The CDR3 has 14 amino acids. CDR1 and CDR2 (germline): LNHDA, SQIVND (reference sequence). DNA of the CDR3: TGTGCCAGTACCACATCTGGACTCAACAATGAGCAGTTCTTC. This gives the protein CASTTSGLNNEQFF.

The CDR3 nucleotides read TGTGCCAGCAGCTCATTCGGACTAGCGGAACCTTCCTACAATGAGCAGTTCTTC. Its translation: CASSSFGLAEPSYNEQFF. The chain couples TRBV11-1 to TRBJ2-1, with TRBD2 identical over 10 bases. Germline CDR1 and CDR2: SGHAT and FQDESV (reference sequence). Trimming cost V 4 bases and J 1 base; bases outside gene matches: 10. The CDR3 has 18 residues.

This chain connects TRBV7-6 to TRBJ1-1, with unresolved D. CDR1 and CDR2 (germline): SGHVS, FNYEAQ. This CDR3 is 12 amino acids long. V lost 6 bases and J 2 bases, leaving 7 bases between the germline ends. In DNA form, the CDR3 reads TGTGCCAGCAGTGACATTAACACTGAAGCTTTCTTT. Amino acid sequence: CASSDINTEAFF.

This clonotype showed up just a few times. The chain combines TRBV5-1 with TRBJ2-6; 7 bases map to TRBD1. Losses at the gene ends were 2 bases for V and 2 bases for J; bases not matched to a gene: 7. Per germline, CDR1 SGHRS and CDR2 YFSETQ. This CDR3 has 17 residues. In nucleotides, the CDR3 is TGCGCCAGCAGCTTAGCACAGGGGAGTACTGGGGCCAACGTCCTGACTTTC. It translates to CASSLAQGSTGANVLTF.

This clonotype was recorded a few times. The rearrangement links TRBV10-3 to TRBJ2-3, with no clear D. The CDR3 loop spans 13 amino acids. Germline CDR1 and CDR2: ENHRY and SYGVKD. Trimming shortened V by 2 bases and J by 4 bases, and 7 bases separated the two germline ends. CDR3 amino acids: CAISEKGPDTQYF. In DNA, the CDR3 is TGTGCCATCAGTGAGAAAGGGCCAGATACGCAGTATTTT.

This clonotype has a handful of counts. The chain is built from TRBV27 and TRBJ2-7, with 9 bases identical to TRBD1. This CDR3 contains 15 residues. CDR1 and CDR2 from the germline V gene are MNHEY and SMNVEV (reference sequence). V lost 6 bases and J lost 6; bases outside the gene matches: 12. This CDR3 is CASSVSGQGVFEQYF. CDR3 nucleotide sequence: TGTGCCAGCAGCGTTTCGGGACAGGGAGTATTCGAGCAGTACTTC.

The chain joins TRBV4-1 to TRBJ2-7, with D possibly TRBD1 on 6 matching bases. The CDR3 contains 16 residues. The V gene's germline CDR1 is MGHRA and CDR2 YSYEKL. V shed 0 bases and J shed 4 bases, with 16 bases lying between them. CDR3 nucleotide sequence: TGCGCCAGCAGCCAAGATGGAAGGACAGCTACTTACGAGCAGTACTTC. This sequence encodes CASSQDGRTATYEQYF.

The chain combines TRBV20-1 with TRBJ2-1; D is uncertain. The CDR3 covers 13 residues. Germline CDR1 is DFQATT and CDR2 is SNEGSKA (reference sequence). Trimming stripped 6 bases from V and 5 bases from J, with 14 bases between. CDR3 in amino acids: CSASLKSNNEQFF. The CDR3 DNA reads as TGCAGTGCGTCCTTGAAATCAAACAATGAGCAGTTCTTC.

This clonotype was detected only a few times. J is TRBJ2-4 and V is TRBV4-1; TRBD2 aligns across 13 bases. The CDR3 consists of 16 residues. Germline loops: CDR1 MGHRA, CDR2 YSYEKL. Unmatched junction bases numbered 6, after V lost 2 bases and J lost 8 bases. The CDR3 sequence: CASSQTGTSGIYIQYF. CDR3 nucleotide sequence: TGCGCCAGCAGCCAAACCGGGACTAGCGGGATATACATTCAGTACTTC.